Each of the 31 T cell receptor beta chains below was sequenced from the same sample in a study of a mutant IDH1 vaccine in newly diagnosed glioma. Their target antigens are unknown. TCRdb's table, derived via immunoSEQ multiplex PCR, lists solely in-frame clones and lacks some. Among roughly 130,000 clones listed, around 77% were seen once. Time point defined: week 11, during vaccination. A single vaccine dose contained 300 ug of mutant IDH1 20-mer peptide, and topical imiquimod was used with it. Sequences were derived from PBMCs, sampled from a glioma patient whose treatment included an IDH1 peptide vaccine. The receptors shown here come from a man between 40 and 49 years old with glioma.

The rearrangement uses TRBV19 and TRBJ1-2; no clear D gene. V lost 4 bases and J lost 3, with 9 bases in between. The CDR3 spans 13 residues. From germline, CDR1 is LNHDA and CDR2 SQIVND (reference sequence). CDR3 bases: TGTGCCAGTAGTAAGGACGGGGACTATGGCTACACCTTC. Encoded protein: CASSKDGDYGYTF.

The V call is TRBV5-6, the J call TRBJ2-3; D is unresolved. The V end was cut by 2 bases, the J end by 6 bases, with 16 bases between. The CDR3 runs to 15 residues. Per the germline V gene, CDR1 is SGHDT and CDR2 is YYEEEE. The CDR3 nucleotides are TGTGCCAGCAGCTTTGCTCGGCAGCCCTTGGATACGCAGTATTTT. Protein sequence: CASSFARQPLDTQYF. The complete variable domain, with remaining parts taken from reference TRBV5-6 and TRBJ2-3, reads DAGVTQSPTHLIKTRGQQVTLRCSPKSGHDTVSWYQQALGQGPQFIFQYYEEEERQRGNFPDRFSGHQFPNYSSELNVNALLLGDSALYLCASSFARQPLDTQYFGPGTRLTVL.

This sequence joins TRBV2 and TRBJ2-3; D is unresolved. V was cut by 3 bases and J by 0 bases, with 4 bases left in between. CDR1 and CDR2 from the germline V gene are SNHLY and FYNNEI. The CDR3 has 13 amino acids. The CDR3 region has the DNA TGTGCCAGCAGTGAGCTTAGCACAGATACGCAGTATTTT. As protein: CASSELSTDTQYF.

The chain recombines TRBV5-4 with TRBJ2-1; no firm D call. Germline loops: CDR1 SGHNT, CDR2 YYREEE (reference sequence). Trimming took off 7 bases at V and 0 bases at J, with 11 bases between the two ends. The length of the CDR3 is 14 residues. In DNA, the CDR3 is TGTGCCAGCTATGAACCCTCCTCCTACAATGAGCAGTTCTTC. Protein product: CASYEPSSYNEQFF.

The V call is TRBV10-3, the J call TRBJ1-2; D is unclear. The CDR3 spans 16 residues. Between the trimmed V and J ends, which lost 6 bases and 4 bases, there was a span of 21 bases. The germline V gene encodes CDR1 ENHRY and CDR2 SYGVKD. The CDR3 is CAISLRSLDGGYGYTF. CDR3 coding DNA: TGTGCCATCAGCTTGCGCAGTTTGGACGGAGGCTATGGCTACACCTTC.

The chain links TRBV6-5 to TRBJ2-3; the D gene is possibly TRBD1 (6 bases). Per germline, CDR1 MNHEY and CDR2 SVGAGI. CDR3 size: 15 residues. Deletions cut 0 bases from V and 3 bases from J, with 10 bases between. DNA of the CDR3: TGTGCCAGCAGTTACTCGTGGACAGCAACAGATACGCAGTATTTT. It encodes CASSYSWTATDTQYF.

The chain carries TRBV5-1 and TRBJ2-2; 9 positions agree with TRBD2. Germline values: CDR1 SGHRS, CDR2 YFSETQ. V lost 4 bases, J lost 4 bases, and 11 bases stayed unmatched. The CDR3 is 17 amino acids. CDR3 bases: TGCGCCAGCAGCCTCCAGGGTAGCGGGAGCGGCACCGGGGAGCTGTTTTTT. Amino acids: CASSLQGSGSGTGELFF.

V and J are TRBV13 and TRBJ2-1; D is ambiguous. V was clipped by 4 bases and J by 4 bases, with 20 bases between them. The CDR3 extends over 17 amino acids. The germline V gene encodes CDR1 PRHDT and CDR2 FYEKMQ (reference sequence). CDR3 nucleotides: TGTGCCAGCAGCTATGATCTGGAGCCGGCAATATACAATGAGCAGTTCTTC. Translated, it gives CASSYDLEPAIYNEQFF.

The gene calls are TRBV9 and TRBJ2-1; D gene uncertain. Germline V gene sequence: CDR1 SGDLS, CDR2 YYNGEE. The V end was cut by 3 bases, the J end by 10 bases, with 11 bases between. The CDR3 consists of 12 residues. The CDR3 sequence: CASSGARLEQFF. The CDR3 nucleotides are TGTGCCAGCAGCGGAGCTCGGTTAGAGCAGTTCTTC.

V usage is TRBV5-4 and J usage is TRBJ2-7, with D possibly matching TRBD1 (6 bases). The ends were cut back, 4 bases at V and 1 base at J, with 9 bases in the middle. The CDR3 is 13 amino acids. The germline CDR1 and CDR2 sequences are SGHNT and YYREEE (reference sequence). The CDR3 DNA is TGTGCCAGCAGCCGGACAGCGTCCTACGAGCAGTACTTC. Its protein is CASSRTASYEQYF.

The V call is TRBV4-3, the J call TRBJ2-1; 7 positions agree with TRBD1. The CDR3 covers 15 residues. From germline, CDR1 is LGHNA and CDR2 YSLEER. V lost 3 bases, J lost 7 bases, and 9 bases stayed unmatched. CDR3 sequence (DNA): TGCGCCAGCAGCCAGTCAACCGGGACAGCAAATGAGCAGTTCTTC. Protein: CASSQSTGTANEQFF.

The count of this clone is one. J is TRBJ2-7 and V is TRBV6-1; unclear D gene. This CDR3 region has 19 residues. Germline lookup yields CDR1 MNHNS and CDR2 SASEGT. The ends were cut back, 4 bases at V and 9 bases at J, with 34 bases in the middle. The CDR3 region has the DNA TGTGCCAGCAGTGCCCGTTGGGCAGGACCCCTAAAAGAGGCGGCGAGGCAGTACTTC. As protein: CASSARWAGPLKEAARQYF.

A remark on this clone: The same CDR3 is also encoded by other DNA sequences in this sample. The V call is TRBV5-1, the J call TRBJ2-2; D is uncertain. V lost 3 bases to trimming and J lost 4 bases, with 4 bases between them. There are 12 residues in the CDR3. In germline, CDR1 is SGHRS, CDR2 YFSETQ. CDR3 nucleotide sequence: TGCGCCAGCAGCTGGTCCACCGGGGAGCTGTTTTTT. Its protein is CASSWSTGELFF. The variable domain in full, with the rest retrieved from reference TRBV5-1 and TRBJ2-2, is KAGVTQTPRYLIKTRGQQVTLSCSPISGHRSVSWYQQTPGQGLQFLFEYFSETQRNKGNFPGRFSGRQFSNSRSEMNVSTLELGDSALYLCASSWSTGELFFGEGSRLTVL.

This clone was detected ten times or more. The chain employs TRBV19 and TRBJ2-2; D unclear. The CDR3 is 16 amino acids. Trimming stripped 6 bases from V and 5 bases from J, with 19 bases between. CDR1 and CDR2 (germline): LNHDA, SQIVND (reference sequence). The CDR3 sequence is CASRFTVSGRTGELFF. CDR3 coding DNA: TGTGCCAGTAGATTCACAGTGAGTGGTCGTACCGGGGAGCTGTTTTTT. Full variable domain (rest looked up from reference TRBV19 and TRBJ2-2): DGGITQSPKYLFRKEGQNVTLSCEQNLNHDAMYWYRQDPGQGLRLIYYSQIVNDFQKGDIAEGYSVSREKKESFPLTVTSAQKNPTAFYLCASRFTVSGRTGELFFGEGSRLTVL.

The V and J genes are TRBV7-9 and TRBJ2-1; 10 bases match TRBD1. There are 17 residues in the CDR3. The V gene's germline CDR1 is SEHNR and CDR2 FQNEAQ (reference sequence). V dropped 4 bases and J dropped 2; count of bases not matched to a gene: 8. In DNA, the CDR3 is TGTGCCAGCAGCTCAAATACCGGGACAGGGGCCTACAATGAGCAGTTCTTC. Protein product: CASSSNTGTGAYNEQFF.

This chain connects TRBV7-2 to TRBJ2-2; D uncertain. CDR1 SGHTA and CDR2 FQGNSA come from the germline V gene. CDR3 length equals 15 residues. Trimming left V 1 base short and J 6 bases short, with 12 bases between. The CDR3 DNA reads TGTGCCAGCAGCTTAGAAGTCGGAGTGGCCGGGGAGCTGTTTTTT. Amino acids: CASSLEVGVAGELFF.

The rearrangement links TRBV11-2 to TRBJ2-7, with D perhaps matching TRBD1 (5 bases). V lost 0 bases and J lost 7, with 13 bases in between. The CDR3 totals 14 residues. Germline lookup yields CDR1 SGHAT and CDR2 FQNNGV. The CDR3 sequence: CASSLDLRAGEQYF. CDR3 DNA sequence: TGTGCCAGCAGCTTAGATCTTAGGGCAGGGGAGCAGTACTTC. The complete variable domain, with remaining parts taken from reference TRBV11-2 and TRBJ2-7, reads EAGVAQSPRYKIIEKRQSVAFWCNPISGHATLYWYQQILGQGPKLLIQFQNNGVVDDSQLPKDRFSAERLKGVDSTLKIQPAKLEDSAVYLCASSLDLRAGEQYFGPGTRLTVT.

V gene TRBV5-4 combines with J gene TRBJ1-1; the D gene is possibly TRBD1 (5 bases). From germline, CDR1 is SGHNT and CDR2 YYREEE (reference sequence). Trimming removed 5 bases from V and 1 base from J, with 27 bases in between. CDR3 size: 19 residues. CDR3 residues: CASSSWPRAPERKNTEAFF. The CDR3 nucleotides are TGTGCCAGCAGTTCGTGGCCCAGGGCTCCCGAACGGAAGAACACTGAAGCTTTCTTT.

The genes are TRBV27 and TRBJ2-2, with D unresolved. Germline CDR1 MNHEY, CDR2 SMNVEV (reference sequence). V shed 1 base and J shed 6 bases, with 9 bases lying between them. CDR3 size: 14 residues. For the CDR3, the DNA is TGTGCCAGCAGTTTATTTCATGCTGCCGGGGAGCTGTTTTTT. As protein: CASSLFHAAGELFF.

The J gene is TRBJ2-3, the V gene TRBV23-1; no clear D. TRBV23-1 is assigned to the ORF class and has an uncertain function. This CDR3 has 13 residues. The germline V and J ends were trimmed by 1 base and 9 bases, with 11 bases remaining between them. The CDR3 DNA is TGCGCCAGCAGTCAATACCCCCGGAGAACGCAGTATTTT. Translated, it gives CASSQYPRRTQYF.

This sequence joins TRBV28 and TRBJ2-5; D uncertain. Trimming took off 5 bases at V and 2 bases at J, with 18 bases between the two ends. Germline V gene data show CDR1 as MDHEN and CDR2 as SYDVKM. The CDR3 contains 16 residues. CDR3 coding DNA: TGTGCCAGCAGTCAGTCTAAGCGCGTACAACAAGAGACCCAGTACTTC. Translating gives CASSQSKRVQQETQYF.

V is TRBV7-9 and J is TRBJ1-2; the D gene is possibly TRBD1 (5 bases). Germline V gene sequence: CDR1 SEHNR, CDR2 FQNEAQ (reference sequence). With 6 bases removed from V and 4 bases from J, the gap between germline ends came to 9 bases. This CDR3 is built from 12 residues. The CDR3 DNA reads TGTGCCAGCAGGGGGGGTGGCTATGGCTACACCTTC. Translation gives CASRGGGYGYTF.

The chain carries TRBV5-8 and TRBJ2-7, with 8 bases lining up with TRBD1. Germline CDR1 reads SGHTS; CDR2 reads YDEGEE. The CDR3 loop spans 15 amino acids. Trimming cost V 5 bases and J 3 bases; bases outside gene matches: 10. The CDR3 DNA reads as TGTGCCAGCAGTAATCCCCAGGGGGCGGGCTACGAGCAGTACTTC. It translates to CASSNPQGAGYEQYF.

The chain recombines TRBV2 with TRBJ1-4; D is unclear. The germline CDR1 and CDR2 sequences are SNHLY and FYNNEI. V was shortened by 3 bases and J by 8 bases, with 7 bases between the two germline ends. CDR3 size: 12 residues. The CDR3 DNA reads TGTGCCAGCAGTGAGTCCGGGGAAAAACTGTTTTTT. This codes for CASSESGEKLFF. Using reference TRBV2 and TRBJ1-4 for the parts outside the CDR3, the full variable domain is EPEVTQTPSHQVTQMGQEVILRCVPISNHLYFYWYRQILGQKVEFLVSFYNNEISEKSEIFDDQFSVERPDGSNFTLKIRSTKLEDSAMYFCASSESGEKLFFGSGTQLSVL.

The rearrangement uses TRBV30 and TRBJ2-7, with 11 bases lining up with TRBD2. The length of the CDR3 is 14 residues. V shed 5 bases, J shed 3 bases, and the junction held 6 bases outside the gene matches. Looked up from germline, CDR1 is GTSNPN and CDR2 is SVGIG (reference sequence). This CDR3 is CAWPGLADDYEQYF. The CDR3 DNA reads TGTGCCTGGCCGGGACTAGCGGACGACTACGAGCAGTACTTC.

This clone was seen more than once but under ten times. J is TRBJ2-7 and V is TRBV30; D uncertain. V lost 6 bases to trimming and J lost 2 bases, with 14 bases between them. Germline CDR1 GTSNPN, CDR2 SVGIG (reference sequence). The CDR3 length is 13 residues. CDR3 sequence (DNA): TGTGCCTGCAGACGGGTCAGGACCTACGAGCAGTACTTC. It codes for CACRRVRTYEQYF.

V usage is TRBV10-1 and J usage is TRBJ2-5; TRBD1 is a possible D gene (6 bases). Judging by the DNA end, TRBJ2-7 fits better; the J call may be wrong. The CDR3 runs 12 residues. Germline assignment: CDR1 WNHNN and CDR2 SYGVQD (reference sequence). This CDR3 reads CASRQGPYEQYF. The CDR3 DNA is TGCGCCAGCAGACAGGGCCCCTACGAGCAGTACTTC.

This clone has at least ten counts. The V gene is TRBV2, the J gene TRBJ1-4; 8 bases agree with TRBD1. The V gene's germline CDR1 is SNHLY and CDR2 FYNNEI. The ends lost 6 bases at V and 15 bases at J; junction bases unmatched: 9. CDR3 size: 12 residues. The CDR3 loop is CASSDRTGRMFF. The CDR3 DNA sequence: TGTGCCAGCAGCGACAGGACAGGGAGGATGTTTTTT.

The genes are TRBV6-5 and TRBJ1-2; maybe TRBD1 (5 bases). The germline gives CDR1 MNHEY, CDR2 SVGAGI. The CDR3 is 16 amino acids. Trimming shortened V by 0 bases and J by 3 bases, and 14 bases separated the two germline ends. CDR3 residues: CASSYSKRGRDYGYTF. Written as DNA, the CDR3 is TGTGCCAGCAGTTACTCGAAGAGGGGCAGGGACTATGGCTACACCTTC.

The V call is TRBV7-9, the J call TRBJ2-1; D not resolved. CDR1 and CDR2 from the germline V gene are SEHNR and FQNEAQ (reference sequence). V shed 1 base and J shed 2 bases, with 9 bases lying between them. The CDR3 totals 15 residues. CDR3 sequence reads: CASSLVGQPYNEQFF. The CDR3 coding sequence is TGTGCCAGCAGCTTAGTAGGGCAGCCCTACAATGAGCAGTTCTTC.

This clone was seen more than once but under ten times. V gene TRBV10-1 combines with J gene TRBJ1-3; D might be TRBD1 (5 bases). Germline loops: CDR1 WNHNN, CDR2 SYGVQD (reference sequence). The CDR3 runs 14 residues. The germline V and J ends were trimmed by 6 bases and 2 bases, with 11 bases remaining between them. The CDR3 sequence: CASRAGTAGNTIYF. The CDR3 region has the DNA TGCGCCAGCAGGGCCGGGACGGCTGGAAACACCATATATTTT.